The rows below give T cell receptor beta chains drawn from one sample of a study of blood T cell repertoires in COVID-19. Sequencing was performed with immunoSEQ multiplex PCR; in TCRdb, only in-frame clones are kept and a portion is missing. This table has about 170,000 clones, around 81% appearing once. Sequencing used peripheral blood. The receptors shown here come from a human donor with acute or convalescent COVID-19. The donor label of this sample is uncertain. CDR3s include the opening cysteine and the closing phenylalanine or tryptophan. The D gene is left open where the match is weak. Where a row states a size, it is once, few, many or the class of an expanded clone; other rows omit it.

TRBD1	TRBV27	NA	TRBJ2-6	CASSLLGTGALVGANVLTF	TGTGCCAGCAGTTTATTGGGGACAGGGGCTCTGGTGGGGGCCAACGTCCTGACTTTC
TRBD1	TRBV6-6	NA	TRBJ1-5	CASSFGQGPSNQPQHF	TGTGCCAGCAGTTTTGGACAGGGGCCTAGCAATCAGCCCCAGCATTTT
TRBD1	TRBV19	once	TRBJ2-3	CASSAPYTGAPDTQYF	TGTGCCAGTAGTGCCCCTTATACAGGGGCCCCAGATACGCAGTATTTT
NA	TRBV28	NA	TRBJ2-1	CASSLRGSTYNEQFF	TGTGCCAGCAGTTTACGGGGGAGCACCTACAATGAGCAGTTCTTC
TRBD1	TRBV19	few	TRBJ1-2	CATLRQGTANYGYTF	TGTGCCACCCTCAGACAAGGGACAGCTAACTATGGCTACACCTTC
NA	TRBV6-1	NA	TRBJ1-1	CASSEVGGREAFF	TGTGCCAGCAGTGAAGTAGGGGGTAGGGAAGCTTTCTTT
TRBD1	TRBV5-1	NA	TRBJ2-2	CASSWDRPPGELFF	TGCGCCAGCAGCTGGGACAGGCCCCCCGGGGAGCTGTTTTTT
TRBD2	TRBV6-4	NA	TRBJ2-3	CASSDQAGGTDTQYF	TGTGCCAGCAGTGACCAAGCGGGGGGGACAGATACGCAGTATTTT
NA	TRBV6-5	NA	TRBJ2-7	CASRVVTSPGEQYF	TGTGCCAGCAGGGTTGTTACTAGCCCTGGGGAGCAGTACTTC
TRBD1	TRBV5-1	NA	TRBJ1-2	CASSGQSTYGYTF	TGCGCCAGCTCGGGACAGAGCACCTATGGCTACACCTTC
NA	TRBV5-4	NA	TRBJ2-5	CASSLAGAQETQYF	TGTGCCAGCAGCTTGGCTGGGGCCCAAGAGACCCAGTACTTC
NA	TRBV9	NA	TRBJ1-2	CASSVTGQSAFVTF	TGTGCCAGCAGCGTGACTGGACAGAGTGCCTTCGTCACCTTC
TRBD2	TRBV6-6	NA	TRBJ2-7	CASSYSASGTEQYF	TGTGCCAGCAGTTACTCGGCTAGCGGGACCGAGCAGTACTTC
TRBD1	TRBV6-5	once	TRBJ1-1	CAIQAQGAGGTEAFF	TGTGCCATACAGGCACAGGGGGCAGGGGGCACTGAAGCTTTCTTT
NA	TRBV3-1/TRBV3-2	NA	TRBJ2-4	CASSQAVSLGLANIQYF	TGTGCCAGCAGCCAAGCCGTCTCTCTGGGCCTGGCAAACATTCAGTACTTC
NA	TRBV14	NA	TRBJ1-6	CASSQDYSGRNNSPLHF	TGTGCCAGCAGCCAAGATTACTCAGGGAGGAATAATTCACCCCTCCACTTT
NA	TRBV19	once	TRBJ2-1	CASSRAGYNEQFF	TGTGCCAGTAGTAGGGCCGGTTACAATGAGCAGTTCTTC
TRBD1	TRBV14	NA	TRBJ1-2	CASSQAGTGNSHYGYTF	TGTGCCAGCAGCCAAGCCGGGACAGGGAACTCACACTATGGCTACACCTTC
TRBD2	TRBV6-1	NA	TRBJ2-3	CASSDRGGRKGDTQYF	TGTGCCAGCAGTGACCGAGGCGGGAGGAAAGGGGATACGCAGTATTTT
NA	TRBV6-4	once	TRBJ1-1	CASRATGYTEAFF	TGTGCCAGCAGAGCCACGGGGTACACTGAAGCTTTCTTT
TRBD1	TRBV19	NA	TRBJ2-1	CASSIRQGSGTEQFF	TGTGCCAGTAGTATCCGACAGGGATCGGGAACTGAGCAGTTCTTC
NA	TRBV5-1	once	TRBJ1-5	CASSLEGQRNQPQHF	TGCGCCAGCAGCTTGGAAGGACAACGCAATCAGCCCCAGCATTTT
TRBD1	TRBV19	NA	TRBJ1-5	CASTGTGSSNQPQHF	TGTGCCAGTACCGGGACAGGGAGTAGCAATCAGCCCCAGCATTTT
NA	TRBV2	NA	TRBJ1-2	CASRNPEIYGYTF	TGTGCCAGCAGAAACCCAGAAATCTATGGCTACACCTTC
TRBD2	TRBV10-3	NA	TRBJ2-6	CAIPTSAYSGANVLTF	TGTGCCATCCCGACTAGCGCATACTCTGGGGCCAACGTCCTGACTTTC
TRBD1	TRBV30	NA	TRBJ1-6	CASGTGQSPLHF	TGTGCCAGCGGGACAGGGCAATCACCCCTCCACTTT
NA	TRBV5-6	NA	TRBJ2-2	CASSKPGERRNTGELFF	TGTGCCAGCAGTAAACCGGGAGAGCGGAGGAACACCGGGGAGCTGTTTTTT
TRBD1	TRBV19	NA	TRBJ2-5	CASSGGPGTGRETQYF	TGTGCCAGTAGTGGGGGTCCCGGGACAGGGAGAGAGACCCAGTACTTC
NA	TRBV6-5	NA	TRBJ1-4	CASRRQVNEKLFF	TGTGCCAGCAGGAGACAGGTTAATGAAAAACTGTTTTTT
NA	TRBV7-9	NA	TRBJ1-2	CASSSEGGYGYTF	TGTGCCAGCAGCTCGGAGGGAGGCTATGGCTACACCTTC
NA	TRBV28	NA	TRBJ1-1	CASRPTRGGRTEAFF	TGTGCCAGCAGGCCGACAAGGGGGGGACGGACTGAAGCTTTCTTT
TRBD1	TRBV5-1	NA	TRBJ2-7	CASSFPDRGHYEQYF	TGCGCCAGCAGCTTCCCGGACAGGGGGCACTACGAGCAGTACTTC
TRBD1	TRBV9	NA	TRBJ2-7	CASSETGTVKEQYF	TGTGCCAGCAGCGAGACAGGGACAGTAAAGGAGCAGTACTTC
TRBD1	TRBV5-6	NA	TRBJ1-5	CASSWGQENQPQHF	TGTGCCAGCAGCTGGGGACAGGAGAATCAGCCCCAGCATTTT
NA	TRBV30	few	TRBJ1-1	CAWSVASPQRNTEAFF	TGTGCCTGGAGTGTAGCTTCCCCACAGAGGAACACTGAAGCTTTCTTT
TRBD2	TRBV6-2/TRBV6-3	NA	TRBJ2-4	CASSYSLTSGLAKNIQYF	TGTGCCAGCAGTTACTCCCTGACTAGCGGGTTAGCCAAAAACATTCAGTACTTC
TRBD1	TRBV6-6	NA	TRBJ1-1	CASSYPRTGGDTEAFF	TGTGCCAGCAGTTACCCAAGGACAGGGGGGGACACTGAAGCTTTCTTT
TRBD2	TRBV5-6	NA	TRBJ2-3	CASSPTSGSADTQYF	TGTGCCAGCAGCCCGACTAGCGGGAGCGCAGATACGCAGTATTTT
NA	TRBV27	once	TRBJ2-7	CASRGLNYQYEQYF	TGTGCCAGCCGGGGGTTGAATTACCAGTACGAGCAGTACTTC